The 24 T cell receptor beta chains in this list originate from one sample, sequenced in a study of T cell responses to AZD1222 COVID-19 vaccine. Sequenced by immunoSEQ multiplex PCR; TCRdb stores in-frame clones only, minus some. The repertoire holds 100,000 to 110,000 clones, around 90% seen once, with 1.7% in the top ten. This specimen consisted of peripheral blood, obtained on day 0 of AZD1222 vaccination. These receptors all stem from an adult in good health.

This rearrangement joins TRBV9 to TRBJ1-3; D gene ambiguous. V lost 2 bases and J lost 3, with 3 bases in between. The CDR3 contains 12 residues. Germline CDR1 SGDLS, CDR2 YYNGEE. CDR3: CASSVVGNTIYF. In nucleotides, the CDR3 is TGTGCCAGCAGCGTGGTTGGAAACACCATATATTTT.

This chain joins TRBV28 and TRBJ2-6; 7 bases are a match to TRBD2. V gave up 2 bases and J gave up 0 bases; unmatched junction bases: 7. The length of the CDR3 is 18 residues. Germline-derived CDR1 and CDR2 are MDHEN and SYDVKM. CDR3 coding DNA: TGTGCCAGCAGTTTAAGCCCCTGGGGGGGCTCTGGGGCCAACGTCCTGACTTTC. Encoded protein: CASSLSPWGGSGANVLTF.

The chain uses TRBV11-2 and TRBJ1-6; TRBD1 matches at 8 bases. The CDR3 has 13 amino acids. With 7 bases clipped from V and 10 bases from J, the junction kept 6 bases outside the gene matches. CDR1 SGHAT and CDR2 FQNNGV come from the germline V gene. CDR3 amino acids: CASTPRGRSPLHF. The CDR3 DNA sequence: TGTGCCAGCACCCCCAGGGGGCGCTCACCCCTCCACTTT.

This chain connects TRBV28 to TRBJ2-7; TRBD1 might be the D (9 bases). Germline CDR1 and CDR2: MDHEN and SYDVKM. CDR3 length equals 18 residues. V lost 6 bases and J 4 bases, leaving 28 bases between the germline ends. CDR3 coding DNA: TGTGCCAGCAGCCGCGGGACAGGGTCGCTAGCGGGCTCGTACGAGCAGTACTTC. The encoded protein is CASSRGTGSLAGSYEQYF.

CDR3 amino acids: CSVEGDRAFNEQFF. The CDR3 DNA sequence: TGCAGCGTTGAAGGGGACAGAGCATTCAATGAGCAGTTCTTC. The chain combines TRBV29-1 with TRBJ2-1, with 7 bases lining up with TRBD1. Germline lookup yields CDR1 SQVTM and CDR2 ANQGSEA. This CDR3 is 14 amino acids long. V lost 1 base, J lost 6 bases, and 6 bases stayed unmatched.

The genes are TRBV11-2 and TRBJ1-4; D is uncertain. The CDR3 runs to 17 residues. V lost 1 base and J 4 bases, leaving 16 bases between the germline ends. Per the germline V gene, CDR1 is SGHAT and CDR2 is FQNNGV. The CDR3 region has the DNA TGTGCCAGCAGCTTAGGTCTCTTATACCTTGGTAATGAAAAACTGTTTTTT. Translation: CASSLGLLYLGNEKLFF.

The chain is built from TRBV5-1 and TRBJ1-2, with unresolved D. The V end was cut by 4 bases, the J end by 5 bases, with 18 bases between. The germline V gene has CDR1 SGHRS and CDR2 YFSETQ. CDR3 length: 15 amino acids. The chain's CDR3 is CASSPNTYERYGYTF. Here the CDR3 DNA reads TGCGCCAGCAGCCCTAACACCTACGAACGATATGGCTACACCTTC. Full variable domain (remainder filled in from reference TRBV5-1 and TRBJ1-2): KAGVTQTPRYLIKTRGQQVTLSCSPISGHRSVSWYQQTPGQGLQFLFEYFSETQRNKGNFPGRFSGRQFSNSRSEMNVSTLELGDSALYLCASSPNTYERYGYTFGSGTRLTVV.

The chain links TRBV27 to TRBJ1-4; possibly TRBD1 for D (6 bases). This CDR3 spans 14 amino acids. V was clipped by 3 bases and J by 8 bases, with 13 bases between them. Looked up from germline, CDR1 is MNHEY and CDR2 is SMNVEV (reference sequence). CDR3 amino acids: CASSLRGEGEKLFF. The CDR3 nucleotides read TGTGCCAGCAGTTTGAGGGGGGAAGGCGAAAAACTGTTTTTT.

This rearrangement joins TRBV28 to TRBJ1-2, with D unclear. Trimming pared 5 bases from V and 6 bases from J, leaving 10 bases between. CDR1 and CDR2 (germline): MDHEN, SYDVKM. The CDR3 extends over 12 amino acids. CDR3 coding DNA: TGTGCCAGCAGTCCCCCCGCGAATGGCTACACCTTC. Its translation is CASSPPANGYTF.

The V and J genes are TRBV7-9 and TRBJ2-5; perhaps TRBD2 as D (6 bases). CDR1 SEHNR and CDR2 FQNEAQ come from the germline V gene (reference sequence). This CDR3 spans 16 amino acids. Trimming cost V 3 bases and J 5 bases, with 19 bases left between them. In nucleotides, the CDR3 is TGTGCCAGCAGCTTCCCCCCGGGCGGGACTCGTGAGACCCAGTACTTC. As protein: CASSFPPGGTRETQYF.

The V gene is TRBV6-6, the J gene TRBJ1-2; 8 nucleotides match TRBD1. This CDR3 region has 13 residues. Germline V gives CDR1 MNHNY, CDR2 SVGAGI (reference sequence). The trim removed 10 bases at V and 6 bases at J, leaving 10 bases unmatched. The CDR3 DNA reads as TGTGCCACCAAAGGGACAGGAGGGAATGGCTACACCTTC. Amino acid sequence: CATKGTGGNGYTF.

The chain couples TRBV21-1 to TRBJ2-5; whether TRBD1, the table's D call, matches the DNA was not checked. TRBV21-1 constitutes a pseudogene. This CDR3 spans 22 amino acids. CDR3 amino acids: CASSKGEGTATLDSRGGETQYF. The DNA of the CDR3 is TGTGCCAGCAGCAAAGGCGAGGGCACAGCTACGCTAGACTCCAGGGGCGGGGAGACCCAGTACTTC.

This clone came up once. This chain uses TRBV3-1 (or the pseudogene TRBV3-2) with TRBJ2-5; the match to TRBD2 covers 7 bases. Germline V gene sequence: CDR1 LGHDT, CDR2 YNNKEL (reference sequence). CDR3 length equals 15 residues. V lost 3 bases and J lost 5; bases outside the gene matches: 9. DNA for the CDR3: TGTGCCAGCAGCCACCCTTGGCGGGAGCGGGAGACCCAGTACTTC. It encodes CASSHPWRERETQYF.

This clone occurred once. The V gene is TRBV6-2 or TRBV6-3, the J gene TRBJ1-1; D unclear. This CDR3 is built from 14 residues. The germline V and J ends were trimmed by 0 bases and 2 bases, with 7 bases remaining between them. CDR1 and CDR2 from the germline V gene are MNHEY and SVGEGT. The CDR3 DNA is TGTGCCAGCAGTTACTCCATCGATAACACTGAAGCTTTCTTT. Encoded protein: CASSYSIDNTEAFF.

This chain connects TRBV27 to TRBJ2-3; the D is unclear. The V end was cut by 3 bases, the J end by 4 bases, with 5 bases between. Germline CDR1 is MNHEY and CDR2 is SMNVEV (reference sequence). The CDR3 runs 12 residues. The CDR3 spells CASSFTADTQYF. CDR3 coding DNA: TGTGCCAGCAGTTTCACGGCAGATACGCAGTATTTT.

V is TRBV7-9 and J is TRBJ1-1; a possible D gene is TRBD1 (6 bases). CDR3 size: 12 residues. The V gene lost 5 bases and the J gene lost 5 bases, with 9 bases spanning the gap. Germline values: CDR1 SEHNR, CDR2 FQNEAQ (reference sequence). CDR3 region: CASSARGTEAFF. The CDR3 DNA follows: TGTGCCAGCAGCGCTAGGGGGACTGAAGCTTTCTTT.

J is TRBJ1-5 and V is TRBV16; unclear D gene. Germline CDR1 and CDR2: KGHSY and FQNENV. The CDR3 is 15 residues long. V gave up 0 bases and J gave up 5 bases, with 11 bases separating them. The CDR3 sequence is CASSQSGGAYQPQHF. As DNA, the CDR3 is TGTGCCAGCAGCCAATCGGGTGGAGCTTATCAGCCCCAGCATTTT.

The J gene is TRBJ2-1, the V gene TRBV19; 8 positions agree with TRBD1. CDR3 length equals 14 residues. Germline CDR1 is LNHDA and CDR2 is SQIVND (reference sequence). V lost 2 bases to trimming and J lost 8 bases; unmatched junction nucleotides: 5. CDR3 in amino acids: CASSIRTGYDEQFF. CDR3 DNA sequence: TGTGCCAGTAGTATAAGGACAGGGTACGATGAGCAGTTCTTC.

The chain links TRBV30 to TRBJ1-5; D remains ambiguous. This CDR3 is built from 13 residues. Trimming pared 0 bases from V and 4 bases from J, leaving 7 bases between. Germline loops: CDR1 GTSNPN, CDR2 SVGIG (reference sequence). CDR3 bases: TGTGCCTGGAGTGTAACGGGAAATCAGCCCCAGCATTTT. It is translated as CAWSVTGNQPQHF.

V is TRBV12-3 or TRBV12-4 and J is TRBJ2-7; 7 bases align to TRBD2. V trimming: 6 bases; J trimming: 8 bases; junction bases outside the gene matches: 10. The CDR3 consists of 13 residues. The CDR3 nucleotides read TGTGCCAGCAGCCAGCGGGGAGATGGTAAGCAGTACTTC. Amino acids: CASSQRGDGKQYF.

The chain is built from TRBV5-6 and TRBJ1-2; D is uncertain. The CDR3 runs 13 residues. Germline assignment: CDR1 SGHDT and CDR2 YYEEEE. V lost 0 bases and J lost 0, with 3 bases in between. CDR3 sequence reads: CASSLATNYGYTF. CDR3 nucleotides: TGTGCCAGCAGCTTGGCTACTAACTATGGCTACACCTTC.

This clone was picked up one time. The rearrangement uses TRBV28 and TRBJ1-4; D not resolved. Trimming pared 3 bases from V and 0 bases from J, leaving 8 bases between. CDR3 length: 15 amino acids. Germline loops: CDR1 MDHEN, CDR2 SYDVKM. CDR3 nucleotide sequence: TGTGCCAGCAGTTTCGACAAATCAACTAATGAAAAACTGTTTTTT. Translated, it gives CASSFDKSTNEKLFF.

This chain links TRBV5-8 with TRBJ1-1, with D unresolved. The V end was cut by 1 base, the J end by 4 bases, with 17 bases between. Germline assignment: CDR1 SGHTS and CDR2 YDEGEE. CDR3 length: 16 amino acids. CDR3: CASSLKFGSVGTEAFF. Written as DNA, the CDR3 is TGTGCCAGCAGCTTGAAGTTCGGCTCAGTGGGCACTGAAGCTTTCTTT.

This sequence joins TRBV19 and TRBJ1-5, with 9 bases matching TRBD1. The V segment lost 6 bases and the J segment 4 bases; nucleotides outside the gene matches: 10. Per germline, CDR1 LNHDA and CDR2 SQIVND (reference sequence). The CDR3 consists of 16 residues. The CDR3 DNA reads TGTGCCAGTAGGCATCCACGGACAGGGGATAATCAGCCCCAGCATTTT. As protein: CASRHPRTGDNQPQHF.